This T cell receptor (beta chain) is from a study of blood T cell repertoires in COVID-19. The germline CDR1 and CDR2 sequences are LNHDA and SQIVND (reference sequence). J was trimmed by 6 bases and V by 5 bases; bases with no gene match: 7. The CDR3 has 15 amino acids. In the authors' methods: Cell counts per sample came from amplifying reference gene primers. The data were produced by immunoSEQ multiplex PCR, yet TCRdb's version contains in-frame clones alone and is incomplete. The V and J calls and clone size come from that table; D and trimming were worked out from the DNA. The sample carries about 190,000 clones, roughly 82% recorded once.

V and J are TRBV19 and TRBJ2-2, with TRBD2 matching over 9 bases. The sequencing sample was made of peripheral blood. The clonotype was recovered from a woman aged 55-69 years with COVID-19, enrolled during active disease. The CDR3 nucleotides are TGTGCCAGTAGTCCCCAGCGGGGGGCGGCCGGGGAGCTGTTTTTT. Its protein is CASSPQRGAAGELFF.